A few counts support the clone carrying this T cell receptor beta chain. The germline gives CDR1 SGHRS, CDR2 YFSETQ. Trimming took 4 bases from V and 3 from J, leaving 5 bases between them. There are 12 residues in the CDR3. The data stem from a study of T cell responses to AZD1222 COVID-19 vaccine. This table comes from immunoSEQ multiplex PCR, and its TCRdb copy is limited to in-frame clones, with some not included. The table includes 150,000 to 200,000 clones, over 80% detected once. The TCR comes from an adult in good health. The material was peripheral blood, obtained on day 0 of MenACWY control vaccination. This chain connects TRBV5-1 to TRBJ2-1; D unresolved. Here the CDR3 DNA reads TGCGCCAGCAGCCAAAACTACAATGAGCAGTTCTTC. It yields the protein CASSQNYNEQFF.